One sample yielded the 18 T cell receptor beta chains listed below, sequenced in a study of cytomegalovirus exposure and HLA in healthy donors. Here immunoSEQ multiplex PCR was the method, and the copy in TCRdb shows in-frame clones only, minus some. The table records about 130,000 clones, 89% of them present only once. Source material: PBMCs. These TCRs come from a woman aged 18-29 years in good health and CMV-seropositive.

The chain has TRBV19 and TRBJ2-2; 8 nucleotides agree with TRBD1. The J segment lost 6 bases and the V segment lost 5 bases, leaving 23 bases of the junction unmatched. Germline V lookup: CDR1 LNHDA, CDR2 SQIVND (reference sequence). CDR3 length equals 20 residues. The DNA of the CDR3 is TGTGCCAGTAGTCACCGGGACAGGCTGTTTGGGGACAGGCCCCCCGGGGAGCTGTTTTTT. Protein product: CASSHRDRLFGDRPPGELFF. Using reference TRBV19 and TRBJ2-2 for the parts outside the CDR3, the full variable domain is DGGITQSPKYLFRKEGQNVTLSCEQNLNHDAMYWYRQDPGQGLRLIYYSQIVNDFQKGDIAEGYSVSREKKESFPLTVTSAQKNPTAFYLCASSHRDRLFGDRPPGELFFGEGSRLTVL.

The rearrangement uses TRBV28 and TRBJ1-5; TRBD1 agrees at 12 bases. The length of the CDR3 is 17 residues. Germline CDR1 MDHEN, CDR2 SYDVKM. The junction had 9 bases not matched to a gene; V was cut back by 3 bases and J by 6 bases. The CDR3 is CASSLCCGTGGTQPQHF. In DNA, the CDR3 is TGTGCCAGCAGTTTGTGTTGCGGGACAGGGGGCACTCAGCCCCAGCATTTT. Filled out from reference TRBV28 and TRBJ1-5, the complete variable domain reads DVKVTQSSRYLVKRTGEKVFLECVQDMDHENMFWYRQDPGLGLRLIYFSYDVKMKEKGDIPEGYSVSREKKERFSLILESASTNQTSMYLCASSLCCGTGGTQPQHFGDGTRLSIL.

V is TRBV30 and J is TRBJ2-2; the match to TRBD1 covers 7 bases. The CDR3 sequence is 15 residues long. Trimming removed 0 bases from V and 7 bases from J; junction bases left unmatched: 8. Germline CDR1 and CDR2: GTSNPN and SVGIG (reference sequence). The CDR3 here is CAWSVRGRWGGELFF. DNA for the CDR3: TGTGCCTGGAGTGTAAGGGGGCGGTGGGGCGGGGAGCTGTTTTTT. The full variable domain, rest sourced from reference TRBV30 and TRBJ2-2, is SQTIHQWPATLVQPVGSPLSLECTVEGTSNPNLYWYRQAAGRGLQLLFYSVGIGQISSEVPQNLSASRPQDRQFILSSKKLLLSDSGFYLCAWSVRGRWGGELFFGEGSRLTVL.

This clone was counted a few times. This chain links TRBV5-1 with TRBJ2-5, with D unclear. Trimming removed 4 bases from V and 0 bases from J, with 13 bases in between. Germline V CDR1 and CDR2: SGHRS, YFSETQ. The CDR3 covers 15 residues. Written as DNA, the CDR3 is TGCGCCAGCAGCCCTCAGGCCCTCTACCAAGAGACCCAGTACTTC. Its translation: CASSPQALYQETQYF.

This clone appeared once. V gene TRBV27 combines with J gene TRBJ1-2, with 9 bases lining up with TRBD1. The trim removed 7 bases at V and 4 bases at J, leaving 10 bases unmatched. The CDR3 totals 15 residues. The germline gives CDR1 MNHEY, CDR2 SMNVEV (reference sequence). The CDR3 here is CASKGTGRAGYGYTF. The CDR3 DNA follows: TGTGCCAGCAAAGGGACAGGGAGAGCCGGCTATGGCTACACCTTC.

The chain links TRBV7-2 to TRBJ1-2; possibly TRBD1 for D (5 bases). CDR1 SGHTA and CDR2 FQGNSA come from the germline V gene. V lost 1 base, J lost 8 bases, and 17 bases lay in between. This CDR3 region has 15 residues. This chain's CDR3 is CASSLVDGQGHGYTF. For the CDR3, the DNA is TGTGCCAGCAGCTTAGTAGATGGTCAGGGCCACGGCTACACCTTC. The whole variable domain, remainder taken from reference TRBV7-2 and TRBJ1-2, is GAGVSQSPSNKVTEKGKDVELRCDPISGHTALYWYRQSLGQGLEFLIYFQGNSAPDKSGLPSDRFSAERTGGSVSTLTIQRTQQEDSAVYLCASSLVDGQGHGYTFGSGTRLTVV.

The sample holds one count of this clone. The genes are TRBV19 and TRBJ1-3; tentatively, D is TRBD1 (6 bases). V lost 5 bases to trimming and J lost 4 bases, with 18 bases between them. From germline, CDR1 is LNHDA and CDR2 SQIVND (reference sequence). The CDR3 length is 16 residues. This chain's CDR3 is CASSAGSGGGGNTIYF. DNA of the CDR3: TGTGCCAGTAGTGCCGGATCGGGGGGCGGAGGAAACACCATATATTTT.

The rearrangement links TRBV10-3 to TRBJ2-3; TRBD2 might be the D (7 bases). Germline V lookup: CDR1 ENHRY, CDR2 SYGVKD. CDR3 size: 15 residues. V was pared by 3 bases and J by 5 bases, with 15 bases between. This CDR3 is CAISERAGAEDTQYF. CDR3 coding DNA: TGTGCCATCAGTGAAAGGGCGGGGGCAGAAGATACGCAGTATTTT.

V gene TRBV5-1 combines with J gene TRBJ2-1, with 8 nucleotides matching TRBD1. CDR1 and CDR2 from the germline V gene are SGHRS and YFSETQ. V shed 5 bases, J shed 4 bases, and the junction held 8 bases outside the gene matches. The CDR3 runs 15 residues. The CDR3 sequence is CASRKAGTGYNEQFF. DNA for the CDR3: TGCGCCAGCAGGAAGGCGGGGACAGGATACAATGAGCAGTTCTTC. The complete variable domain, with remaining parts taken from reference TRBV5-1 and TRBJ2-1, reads KAGVTQTPRYLIKTRGQQVTLSCSPISGHRSVSWYQQTPGQGLQFLFEYFSETQRNKGNFPGRFSGRQFSNSRSEMNVSTLELGDSALYLCASRKAGTGYNEQFFGPGTRLTVL.

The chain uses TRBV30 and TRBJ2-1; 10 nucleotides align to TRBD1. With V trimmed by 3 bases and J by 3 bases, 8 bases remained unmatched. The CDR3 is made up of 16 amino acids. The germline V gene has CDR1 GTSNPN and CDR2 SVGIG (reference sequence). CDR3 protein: CAWRDRDRGLYNEQFF. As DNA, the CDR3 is TGTGCCTGGAGGGACCGGGACAGGGGACTCTACAATGAGCAGTTCTTC.

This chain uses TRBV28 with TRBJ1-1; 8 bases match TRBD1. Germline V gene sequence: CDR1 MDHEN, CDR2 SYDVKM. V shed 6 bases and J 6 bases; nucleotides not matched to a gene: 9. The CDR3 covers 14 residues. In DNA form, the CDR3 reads TGTGCCAGCAGCCAGACAGGGGAAGGGGCTGAAGCTTTCTTT. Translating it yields CASSQTGEGAEAFF.

CDR3 nucleotides: TGCGCCAGCAGCCAAGGGCGGAGGTACGATGGCTACACCTTC. Encoded protein: CASSQGRRYDGYTF. The V call is TRBV4-1, the J call TRBJ1-2; D uncertain. Trimming shortened V by 1 base and J by 6 bases, and 12 bases separated the two germline ends. Germline CDR1 is MGHRA and CDR2 is YSYEKL. This CDR3 region has 14 residues.

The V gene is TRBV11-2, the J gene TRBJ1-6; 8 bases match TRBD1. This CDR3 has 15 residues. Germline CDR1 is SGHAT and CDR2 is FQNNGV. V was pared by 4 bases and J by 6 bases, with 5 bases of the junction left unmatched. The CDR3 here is CASSSQGAGNSPLHF. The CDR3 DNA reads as TGTGCCAGCAGCTCGCAGGGGGCGGGTAATTCACCCCTCCACTTT.

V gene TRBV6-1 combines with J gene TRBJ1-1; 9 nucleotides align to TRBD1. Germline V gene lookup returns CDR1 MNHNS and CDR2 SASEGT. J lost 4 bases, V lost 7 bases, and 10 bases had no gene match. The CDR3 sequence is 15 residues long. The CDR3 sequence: CASITDRGIGTEAFF. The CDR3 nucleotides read TGTGCCAGCATTACGGACAGGGGAATCGGCACTGAAGCTTTCTTT.

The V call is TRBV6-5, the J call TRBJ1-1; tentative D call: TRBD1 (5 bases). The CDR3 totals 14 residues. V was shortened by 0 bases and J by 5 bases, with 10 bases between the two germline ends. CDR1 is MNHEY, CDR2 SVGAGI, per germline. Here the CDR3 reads CASSYSQGGTEAFF. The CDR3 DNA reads TGTGCCAGCAGTTACTCCCAGGGAGGAACTGAAGCTTTCTTT.

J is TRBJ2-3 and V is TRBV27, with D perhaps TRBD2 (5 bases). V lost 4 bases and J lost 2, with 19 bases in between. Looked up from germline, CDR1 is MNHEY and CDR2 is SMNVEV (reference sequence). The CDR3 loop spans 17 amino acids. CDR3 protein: CASSSINRRGPTDTQYF. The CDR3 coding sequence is TGTGCCAGCAGTTCCATTAATCGCCGGGGTCCCACAGATACGCAGTATTTT.

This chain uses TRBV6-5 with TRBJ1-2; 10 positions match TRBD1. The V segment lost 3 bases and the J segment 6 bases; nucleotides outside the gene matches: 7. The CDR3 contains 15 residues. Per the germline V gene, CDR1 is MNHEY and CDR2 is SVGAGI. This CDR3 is CASSYYIGTGDGYTF. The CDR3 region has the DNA TGTGCCAGCAGTTATTACATTGGGACAGGGGATGGCTACACCTTC.

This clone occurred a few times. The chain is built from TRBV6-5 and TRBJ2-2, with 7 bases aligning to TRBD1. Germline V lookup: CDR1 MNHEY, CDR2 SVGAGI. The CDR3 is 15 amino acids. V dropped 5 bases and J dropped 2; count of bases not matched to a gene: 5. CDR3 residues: CASSAGTDNTGELFF. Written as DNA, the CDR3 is TGTGCCAGCAGTGCCGGGACAGACAACACCGGGGAGCTGTTTTTT.